This TCR beta chain was observed in a study of blood T cell repertoires in COVID-19. Turning to the study itself: T cells, B-cell-depleted T cells, or PBMCs provided the cDNA or gDNA that served as material.

Per germline, CDR1 SGHDT and CDR2 YYEEEE. V was cut by 4 bases and J by 0 bases, with 14 bases left in between. This CDR3 has 16 amino acids. Measured with immunoSEQ multiplex PCR; TCRdb has only the in-frame clones, and not every one. The data contain approximately 270,000 clones, 70% to 90% of them seen just once; the ten biggest clones take up around 2%. Sequenced sample: PBMCs or T cells enriched from blood (not recorded which). The chain has TRBV5-6 and TRBJ1-3; D is perhaps TRBD1 (6 bases). The TCR was taken from a woman between 50 and 59 years old who had recovered from COVID-19. Written as DNA, the CDR3 is TGTGCCAGCAGCCTGGTGGCAGGGGCCTCTGGAAACACCATATATTTT. Residues: CASSLVAGASGNTIYF.